A selection of T cell receptor beta chains follows, all from one sample in a study of T cell repertoires in aging, cancer and after chemotherapy. TCRdb reanalysed the multiplex PCR reads using MiXCR and keeps one entry per CDR3 protein. This sample has thousands of distinct CDR3 sequences, with 30% to 40% found just once. The material sequenced was blood. These receptors were obtained from a human donor with a blood cancer. Each CDR3 is given with its conserved first and last residue. Each record gives: clone size, J gene, D gene, V gene, CDR3 protein, CDR3 DNA. A D gene is named only where the DNA matches it firmly. Only some rows state a clone size, as once, few, many or a class for expanded clones.

large TRBJ2-7 . TRBV29-1 CSVAGKWNEQYF TGCAGCGTTGCCGGGAAATGGAACGAGCAGTACTTC
large TRBJ1-6 . TRBV5-6 CASSLLDGNSPLHF TGTGCCAGCAGCTTGCTCGACGGTAATTCACCCCTCCACTTT
. TRBJ1-6 . TRBV6-5 CASSQINSPLHF TGTGCCAGCAGCCAGATTAATTCACCCCTCCACTTT
few TRBJ2-7 . TRBV10-1 CASSESGSYEQYF TGCGCCAGCAGTGAGTCCGGGTCCTACGAGCAGTACTTC
few TRBJ2-5 TRBD2 TRBV6-6 CASSPSGGETQYF TGTGCCAGCAGCCCTAGCGGGGGTGAGACCCAGTACTTC
. TRBJ2-5 TRBD2 TRBV30 CASSDGLAGSQETQYF TGTGCCAGTAGTGACGGACTAGCGGGGAGTCAAGAGACCCAGTACTTC
. TRBJ2-7 TRBD1 TRBV12-3/TRBV12-4 CASRSGQDYKQYF TGTGCCAGCAGATCGGGACAGGACTACAAGCAGTACTTC
. TRBJ1-5 . TRBV6-5 CASSTSRGSNQPQHF TGTGCCAGCAGTACCTCAAGGGGGAGCAATCAGCCCCAGCATTTT
few TRBJ2-1 TRBD1 TRBV20-1 CSARHIGGRGYNEQFF TGCAGTGCTAGGCACATAGGGGGCAGGGGCTACAATGAGCAGTTCTTC
few TRBJ1-5 TRBD1 TRBV6-6 CASSQSLAPGGSFTRNQPQHF TGTGCCAGCAGCCAATCCCTCGCCCCAGGGGGATCATTCACCCGCAATCAGCCCCAGCATTTT
. TRBJ2-2 TRBD2 TRBV7-9 CASPESGGPTGELFF TGTGCCAGCCCCGAGAGCGGGGGACCCACCGGGGAGCTGTTTTTT
. TRBJ2-7 TRBD1 TRBV27 CASSLYRDRAYEQYF TGTGCCAGCAGTTTATACCGGGACAGGGCCTACGAGCAGTACTTC
medium-sized TRBJ2-1 . TRBV10-3 CAIAKPRDSYNEQFF TGTGCCATCGCCAAACCTCGGGACTCCTACAATGAGCAGTTCTTC
. TRBJ2-1 . TRBV6-2/TRBV6-3 CASSYLPGHHYNEQFF TGTGCCAGCAGTTACTTACCGGGACACCATTACAATGAGCAGTTCTTC
. TRBJ2-7 TRBD1 TRBV27 CASSLYRDRANEQYF TGTGCCAGCAGTTTATACCGGGACAGGGCCAACGAGCAGTACTTC
. TRBJ1-1 . TRBV11-1 CASSLGTTEAFF TGTGCCAGCAGCTTAGGCACCACCGAAGCTTTCTTT
few TRBJ2-6 TRBD1 TRBV7-9 CASSLGQGAGANVLTF TGTGCCAGCAGCTTGGGGCAGGGGGCTGGGGCCAACGTCCTGACTTTC
. TRBJ1-6 TRBD1 TRBV6-4 CASSVRQGYSPLHF TGTGCCAGCAGTGTACGACAGGGGTATTCACCCCTCCACTTT
. TRBJ2-2 . TRBV19 CATPGLSNTGELFF TGTGCCACCCCAGGCTTGTCGAACACCGGGGAGCTGTTTTTT
. TRBJ2-3 . TRBV15 CATSRDRAAGTDTQYF TGTGCCACCAGCAGAGATCGGGCGGCAGGCACAGATACGCAGTATTTT
. TRBJ1-1 . TRBV6-5 CASSEAGLSWAFF TGTGCCAGCAGTGAGGCGGGACTATCTTGGGCTTTCTTT
few TRBJ1-2 . TRBV15 CATSPPPDSFYGYTF TGTGCCACCAGCCCCCCCCCGGACAGTTTCTATGGCTACACCTTC
. TRBJ2-4 . TRBV11-2 CASSLDRYGIQYF TGTGCCAGCAGCTTAGATAGGTACGGCATTCAGTACTTC
. TRBJ2-5 TRBD2 TRBV12-3/TRBV12-4 CASSPRGAGNTYNEQYF TGTGCCAGCAGTCCCCGTGGAGCGGGGAATACCTACAATGAGCAGTACTTC
. TRBJ2-1 TRBD1 TRBV24-1 CATSGEGTANRRPYNEQFF TGTGCCACCAGTGGGGAAGGGACAGCTAACCGCCGACCCTACAATGAGCAGTTCTTC
few TRBJ2-5 TRBD1 TRBV6-6 CASSLTGSQETQYF TGTGCCAGCAGCTTGACAGGGAGCCAAGAGACCCAGTACTTC
. TRBJ1-5 TRBD1 TRBV6-1 CASSTLGDRVYLCQPQHF TGTGCCAGCAGTACCCTGGGGGACAGGGTGTATTTATGTCAGCCCCAGCATTTT
. TRBJ1-6 TRBD1 TRBV6-5 CASSRQGERGDSPLHF TGTGCCAGCAGTCGACAGGGCGAAAGGGGGGATTCACCCCTCCACTTT
. TRBJ2-2 . TRBV7-2 CASSPRRQNTGELFF TGTGCCAGCAGCCCTAGGAGACAGAACACCGGGGAGCTGTTTTTT
few TRBJ1-5 TRBD1 TRBV4-3 CASSPLTGDQPQHF TGCGCCAGCAGCCCTCTGACAGGGGATCAGCCCCAGCATTTT
once TRBJ2-1 TRBD2 TRBV4-3 CASSQDRAGGYNEQFF TGCGCCAGCAGCCAAGATCGAGCGGGGGGTTACAATGAGCAGTTCTTC
few TRBJ2-5 . TRBV7-2 CASSRSGIQETQYF TGTGCCAGCAGCCGCAGTGGGATACAAGAGACCCAGTACTTC
. TRBJ2-3 . TRBV30 CAWSTGSQTDTQYF TGTGCCTGGAGTACAGGGTCTCAGACAGATACGCAGTATTTT
. TRBJ2-7 . TRBV6-5 CASSYSAEGHEPYF TGTGCCAGCAGTTACTCGGCAGAGGGTCACGAGCCGTACTTC
few TRBJ2-1 . TRBV4-3 CASSQDIGNEQFF TGCGCCAGCAGCCAAGATATAGGGAATGAGCAGTTCTTC
. TRBJ2-5 . TRBV6-5 CAISLTVSGETQYF TGTGCCATCTCCCTGACAGTTTCGGGAGAGACCCAGTACTTC
few TRBJ2-7 . TRBV6-6 CASSSTIPPSYEQYF TGTGCCAGCAGCTCAACCATACCCCCCTCCTACGAGCAGTACTTC
few TRBJ2-2 TRBD2 TRBV30 CAWKRGGGGELFF TGTGCCTGGAAGCGGGGGGGGGGCGGGGAGCTGTTTTTT
. TRBJ2-3 . TRBV14 CASSQEPHGTDTQYF TGTGCCAGCAGCCAAGAGCCGCACGGTACAGATACGCAGTATTTT
few TRBJ1-4 . TRBV19 CASSGTPLGKLFF TGTGCCAGTAGTGGGACCCCCCTCGGAAAACTGTTTTTT
. TRBJ1-1 . TRBV7-9 CASSLQPEAFF TGTGCCAGCAGCCTCCAACCTGAAGCTTTCTTT
. TRBJ2-3 . TRBV12-3/TRBV12-4 CATIEIGVADTQYF TGTGCCACCATCGAAATTGGGGTCGCAGATACGCAGTATTTT
. TRBJ2-2 . TRBV30 CAWVGGGELFF TGTGCCTGGGTTGGAGGCGGGGAGCTGTTTTTT
few TRBJ2-1 . TRBV6-2/TRBV6-3 CASSYRRFGHNEQFF TGTGCCAGCAGTTATCGGCGGTTCGGACACAATGAGCAGTTCTTC
medium-sized TRBJ1-2 TRBD1 TRBV29-1 CSVDRPGGGYGYTF TGCAGCGTTGATAGGCCAGGGGGCGGGTATGGCTACACCTTC
. TRBJ1-1 . TRBV4-3 CASRGPLKGTEAFF TGCGCCAGCAGGGGACCCTTAAAGGGAACTGAAGCTTTCTTT
. TRBJ2-7 . TRBV7-9 CASSSEGGHYNEQYF TGTGCCAGCAGCTCCGAGGGGGGACACTACAATGAGCAGTACTTC
. TRBJ2-6 . TRBV5-5 CASSLAGHSGANVLTF TGTGCCAGCAGCTTGGCCGGACACTCTGGGGCCAACGTCCTGACTTTC
. TRBJ2-5 . TRBV24-1 CATSDSRTETQYF TGTGCCACCAGTGATTCCAGGACAGAGACCCAGTACTTC
few TRBJ2-3 . TRBV27 CASSSLADTQYF TGTGCCAGCAGTTCTCTGGCAGATACGCAGTATTTT